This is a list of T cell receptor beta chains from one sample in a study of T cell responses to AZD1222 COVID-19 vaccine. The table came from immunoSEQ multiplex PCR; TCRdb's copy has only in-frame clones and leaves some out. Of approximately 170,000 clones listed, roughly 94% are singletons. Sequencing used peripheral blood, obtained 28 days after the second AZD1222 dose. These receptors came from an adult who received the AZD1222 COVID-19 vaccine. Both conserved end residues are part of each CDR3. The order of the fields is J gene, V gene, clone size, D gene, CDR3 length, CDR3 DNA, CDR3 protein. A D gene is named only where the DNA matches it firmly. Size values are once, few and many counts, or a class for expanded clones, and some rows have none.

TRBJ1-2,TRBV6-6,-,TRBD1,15,TGTGCCAGCACCTCCCAGCAGGGGGACTTAGGGGGCTACACCTTC,CASTSQQGDLGGYTF
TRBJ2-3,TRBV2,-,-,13,TGTGCCAGCAGGCGAATCAAGGCAGATACGCAGTATTTT,CASRRIKADTQYF
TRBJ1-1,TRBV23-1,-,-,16,TGCGCCAGCAGTCATTACTCCGGGCCCGAGGACGCTGAAGCTTTCTTT,CASSHYSGPEDAEAFF
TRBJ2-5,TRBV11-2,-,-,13,TGTGCCAGCAGCCCCCCCCGGGGTGAGACCCAGTACTTC,CASSPPRGETQYF
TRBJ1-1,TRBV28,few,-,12,TGTGCCAGCAGTGTGACAACACCCGAAGCTTTCTTT,CASSVTTPEAFF
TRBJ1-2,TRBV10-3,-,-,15,TGTGCCATCAGGGGGAGCGGGGACCGAAACTATGGCTACACCTTC,CAIRGSGDRNYGYTF
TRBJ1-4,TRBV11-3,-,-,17,TGTGCCAGCAGCTCCCAAATGAACAGTAGGACTAATGAAAAACTGTTTTTT,CASSSQMNSRTNEKLFF
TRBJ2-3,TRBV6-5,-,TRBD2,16,TGTGCCAGCAGTTACTCCCGGCTAGCGGGCACAGATACGCAGTATTTT,CASSYSRLAGTDTQYF
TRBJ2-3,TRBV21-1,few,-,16,TGTGCCAGCAGCAAAGGGACAGGGTCGGGCACAGATACGCAGTATTTT,CASSKGTGSGTDTQYF
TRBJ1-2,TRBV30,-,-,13,TGTGCCTGGAGAGCAGGGAACGGTTCTGGCTACACCTTC,CAWRAGNGSGYTF
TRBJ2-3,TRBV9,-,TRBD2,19,TGTGCCAGCAGCGGAGTCGGGGGGAAGGGAGGCCTGAGCACAGATACGCAGTATTTT,CASSGVGGKGGLSTDTQYF
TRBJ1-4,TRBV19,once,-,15,TGTGCCAGTAGTAAGGCGGGCGCAACTAATGAAAAACTGTTTTTT,CASSKAGATNEKLFF
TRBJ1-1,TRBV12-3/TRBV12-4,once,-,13,TGTGCCAGCAGTTTAGGAGCCAGCTCGGAAGCTTTCTTT,CASSLGASSEAFF
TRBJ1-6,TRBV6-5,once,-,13,TGTGCCAGCAAGGAACAGGGCAGCTCACCCCTCCACTTT,CASKEQGSSPLHF
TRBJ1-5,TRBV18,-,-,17,TGTGCCAGCTCACCATCTCCAGGGGATTATAGCAATCAGCCCCAGCATTTT,CASSPSPGDYSNQPQHF
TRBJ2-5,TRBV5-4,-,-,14,TGTGCCAGCAGCATAGGACAGATCCAAGAGACCCAGTACTTC,CASSIGQIQETQYF
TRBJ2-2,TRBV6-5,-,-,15,TGTGCCAGCAGGAAGACGGACCGGAACACCGGGGAGCTGTTTTTT,CASRKTDRNTGELFF
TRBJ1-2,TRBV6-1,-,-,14,TGTGCCAGCAGTGAACGGCAGCGATGGTATGGCTACACCTTC,CASSERQRWYGYTF
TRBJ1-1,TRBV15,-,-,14,TGTGCCACCAGCAGAGACAGGGCTGTTTCTGAAGCTTTCTTT,CATSRDRAVSEAFF
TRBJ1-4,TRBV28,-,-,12,TGTGCCAGCACTTCAACTAATGAAAAACTGTTTTTT,CASTSTNEKLFF
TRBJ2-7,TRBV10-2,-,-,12,TGCGCCAGCAGTGAGAGGGGTTACGAGCAGTACTTC,CASSERGYEQYF
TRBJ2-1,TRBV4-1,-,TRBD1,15,TGCGCCAGCAGCCAAGGGCAGGGGGCTTGGAATGAGCAGTTCTTC,CASSQGQGAWNEQFF
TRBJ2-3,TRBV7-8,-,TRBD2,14,TGTGCCAGCAGCCTCCGGGGGGGCACAGATACGCAGTATTTT,CASSLRGGTDTQYF
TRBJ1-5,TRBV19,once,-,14,TGTGCCAGTAGGTCCGGGCCCCACAATCAGCCCCAGCATTTT,CASRSGPHNQPQHF
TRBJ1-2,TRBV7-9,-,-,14,TGTGCCAGCAGTGAGTTACAGGGAGGCCATGGCTACACCTTC,CASSELQGGHGYTF
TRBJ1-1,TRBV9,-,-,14,TGTGCCAGCAGCGCGACCGAGATGAACACTGAAGCTTTCTTT,CASSATEMNTEAFF
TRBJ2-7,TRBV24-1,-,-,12,TGTGCCACCAGTCGGGCGGTCTACGAGCAGTACTTC,CATSRAVYEQYF
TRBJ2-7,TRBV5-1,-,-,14,TGCGCCAGCAGCGGATCCCTCCCCCCTGGGGAGCAGTACTTC,CASSGSLPPGEQYF
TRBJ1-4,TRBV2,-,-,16,TGTGCCAGCAGTGGAAAGGAGGAGGTTTTGGATGAAAAACTGTTTTTT,CASSGKEEVLDEKLFF
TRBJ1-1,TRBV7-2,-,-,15,TGTGCCAGCAGCTTACGGACCCTGGGTTCCACTGAAGCTTTCTTT,CASSLRTLGSTEAFF
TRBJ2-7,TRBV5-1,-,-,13,TGCGCCAGCAGCTTGGCCCCAGGGTACGAGCAGTACTTC,CASSLAPGYEQYF
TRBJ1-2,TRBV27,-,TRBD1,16,TGTGCCAGCAGTTTAACAGGGGTAACAATAAACTATGGCTACACCTTC,CASSLTGVTINYGYTF
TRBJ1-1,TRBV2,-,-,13,TGTGCCAGCAGGGTTTTACTAGGGGGATCGGCTTTCTTT,CASRVLLGGSAFF
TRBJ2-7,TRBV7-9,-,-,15,TGTGCCAGCAGCTTAGTGTCCGAGGGCAGACACGAGCAGTACTTC,CASSLVSEGRHEQYF
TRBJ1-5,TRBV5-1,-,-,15,TGCGCCAGCAGCTTGGGCGCAGGGGGCAATCAGCCCCAGCATTTT,CASSLGAGGNQPQHF
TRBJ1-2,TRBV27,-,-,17,TGTGCCAGCAAGGGTATAGGGGCAGAATTATTCAGCTATGGCTACACCTTC,CASKGIGAELFSYGYTF
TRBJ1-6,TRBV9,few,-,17,TGTGCCAGCAGCCAGGAGGGGGGACTCAGGTTAAATTCACCCCTCCACTTT,CASSQEGGLRLNSPLHF
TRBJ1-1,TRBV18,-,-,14,TGTGCCAGCTCACCACAGGGGCCGAACACTGAAGCTTTCTTT,CASSPQGPNTEAFF
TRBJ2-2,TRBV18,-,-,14,TGTGCCAGCTCACCACCCCCTTACACCGGGGAGCTGTTTTTT,CASSPPPYTGELFF
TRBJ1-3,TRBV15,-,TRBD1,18,TGTGCCACCAGCAGAGATTTAGAGGCCGACAGGGTTGGAAACACCATATATTTT,CATSRDLEADRVGNTIYF
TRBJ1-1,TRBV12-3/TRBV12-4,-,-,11,TGTGCCAGCAGTTTTTTCACTGAAGCTTTCTTT,CASSFFTEAFF
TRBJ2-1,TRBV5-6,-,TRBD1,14,TGTGCCAGCAGGTCCGGGACAGGGTTTTATGAGCAGTTCTTC,CASRSGTGFYEQFF
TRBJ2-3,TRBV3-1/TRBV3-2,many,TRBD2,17,TGTGCCAGCAGCCAAGAGGTCGGCGGGGGAGGACGTGATACGCAGTATTTT,CASSQEVGGGGRDTQYF
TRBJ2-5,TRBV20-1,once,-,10,TGCAGTTTCGGCAAAGAGACCCAGTACTTC,CSFGKETQYF
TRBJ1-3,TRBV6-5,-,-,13,TGTGCCAGCAGTTACAACTCTGGAAACACCATATATTTT,CASSYNSGNTIYF
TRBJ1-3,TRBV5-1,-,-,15,TGCGCCAGCAGCTTGGGGGGAACCTCTGGAAACACCATATATTTT,CASSLGGTSGNTIYF
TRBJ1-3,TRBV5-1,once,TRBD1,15,TGCGCCAGCAGCTGGCAGGGGGCGGCTGGAAACACCATATATTTT,CASSWQGAAGNTIYF